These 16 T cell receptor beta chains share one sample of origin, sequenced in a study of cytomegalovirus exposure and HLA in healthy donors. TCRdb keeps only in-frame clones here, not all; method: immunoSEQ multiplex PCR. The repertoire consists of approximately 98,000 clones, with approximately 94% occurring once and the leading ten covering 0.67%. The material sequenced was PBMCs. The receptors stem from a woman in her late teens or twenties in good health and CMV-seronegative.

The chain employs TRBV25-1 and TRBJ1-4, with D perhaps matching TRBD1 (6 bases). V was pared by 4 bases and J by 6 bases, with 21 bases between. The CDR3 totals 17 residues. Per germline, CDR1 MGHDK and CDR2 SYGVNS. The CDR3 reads CASSAPSRRGRDEKLFF. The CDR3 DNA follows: TGTGCCAGCAGTGCCCCCTCACGGAGGGGGAGGGATGAAAAACTGTTTTTT.

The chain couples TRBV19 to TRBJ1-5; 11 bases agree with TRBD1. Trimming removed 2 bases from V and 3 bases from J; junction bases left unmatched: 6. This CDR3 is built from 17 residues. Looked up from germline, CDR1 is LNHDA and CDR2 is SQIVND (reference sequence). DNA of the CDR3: TGTGCCAGTAGTATATCGGGGACAGGGGGACCCAATCAGCCCCAGCATTTT. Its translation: CASSISGTGGPNQPQHF.

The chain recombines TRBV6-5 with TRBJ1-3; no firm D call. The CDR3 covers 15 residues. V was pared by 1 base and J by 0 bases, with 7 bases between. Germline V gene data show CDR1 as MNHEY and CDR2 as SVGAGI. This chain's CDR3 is CASSYWSNSGNTIYF. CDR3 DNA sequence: TGTGCCAGCAGTTACTGGAGCAACTCTGGAAACACCATATATTTT.

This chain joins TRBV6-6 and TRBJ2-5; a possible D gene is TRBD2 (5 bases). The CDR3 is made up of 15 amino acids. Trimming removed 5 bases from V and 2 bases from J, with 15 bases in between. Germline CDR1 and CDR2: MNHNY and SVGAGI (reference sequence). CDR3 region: CASSGSAEAQETQYF. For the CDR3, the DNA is TGTGCCAGCAGTGGTAGCGCAGAAGCACAAGAGACCCAGTACTTC.

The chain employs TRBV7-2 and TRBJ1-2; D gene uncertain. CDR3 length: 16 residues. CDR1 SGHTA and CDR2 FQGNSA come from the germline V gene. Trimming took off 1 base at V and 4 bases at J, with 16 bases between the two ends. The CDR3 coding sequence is TGTGCCAGCAGCTTAGATCCGGCGGCCGGATTCTATGGCTACACCTTC. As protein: CASSLDPAAGFYGYTF.

The CDR3 region is CASSQDASSGVTDTQYF. The DNA for the CDR3 is TGCGCCAGCAGCCAAGATGCTTCTAGCGGGGTGACAGATACGCAGTATTTT. The chain combines TRBV4-1 with TRBJ2-3; 9 bases are a match to TRBD2. V was pared by 0 bases and J by 3 bases, with 7 bases of the junction left unmatched. CDR1 and CDR2 from the germline V gene are MGHRA and YSYEKL. This CDR3 has 17 amino acids.

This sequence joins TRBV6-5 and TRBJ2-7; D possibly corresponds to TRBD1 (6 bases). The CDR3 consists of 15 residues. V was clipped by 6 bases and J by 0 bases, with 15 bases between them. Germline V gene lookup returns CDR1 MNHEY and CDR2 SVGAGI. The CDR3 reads CASSRTVGNSYEQYF. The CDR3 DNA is TGTGCCAGCAGCAGGACAGTCGGTAACTCCTACGAGCAGTACTTC.

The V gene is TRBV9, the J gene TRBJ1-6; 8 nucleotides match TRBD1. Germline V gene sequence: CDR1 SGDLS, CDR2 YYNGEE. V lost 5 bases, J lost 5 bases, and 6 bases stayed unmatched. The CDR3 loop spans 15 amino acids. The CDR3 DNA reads TGTGCCAGCAGTGACAGGGGTTCGAATAATTCACCCCTCCACTTT. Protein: CASSDRGSNNSPLHF.

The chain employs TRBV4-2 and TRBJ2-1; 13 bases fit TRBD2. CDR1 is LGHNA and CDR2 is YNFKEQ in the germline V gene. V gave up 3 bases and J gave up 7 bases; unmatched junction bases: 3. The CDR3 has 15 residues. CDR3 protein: CASSQQLAGGNEQFF. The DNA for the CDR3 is TGTGCCAGCAGCCAGCAACTAGCGGGAGGGAATGAGCAGTTCTTC.

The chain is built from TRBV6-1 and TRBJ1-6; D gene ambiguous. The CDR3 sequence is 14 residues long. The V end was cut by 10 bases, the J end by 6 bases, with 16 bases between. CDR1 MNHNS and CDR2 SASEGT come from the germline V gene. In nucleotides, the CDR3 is TGTGCCACGGCCCTTGAGGATCGTAATTCACCCCTCCACTTT. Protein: CATALEDRNSPLHF.

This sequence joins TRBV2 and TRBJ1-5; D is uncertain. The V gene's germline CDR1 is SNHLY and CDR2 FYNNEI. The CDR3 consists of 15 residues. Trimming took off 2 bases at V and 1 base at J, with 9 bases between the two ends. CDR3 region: CASSEFGPSNQPQHF. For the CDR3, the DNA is TGTGCCAGCAGTGAATTTGGGCCGAGCAATCAGCCCCAGCATTTT.

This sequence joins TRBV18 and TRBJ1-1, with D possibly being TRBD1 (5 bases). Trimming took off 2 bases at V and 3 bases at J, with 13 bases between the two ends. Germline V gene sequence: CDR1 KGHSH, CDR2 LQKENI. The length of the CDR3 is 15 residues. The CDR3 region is CASSPDWGVDTEAFF. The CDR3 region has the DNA TGTGCCAGCTCACCAGATTGGGGGGTCGACACTGAAGCTTTCTTT.

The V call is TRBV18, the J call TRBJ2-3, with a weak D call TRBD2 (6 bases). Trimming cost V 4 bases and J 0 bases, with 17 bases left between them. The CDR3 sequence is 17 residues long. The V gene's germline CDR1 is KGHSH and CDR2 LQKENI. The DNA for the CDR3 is TGTGCCAGCTCACTCTACAAACACGGGACTAGCACAGATACGCAGTATTTT. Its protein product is CASSLYKHGTSTDTQYF.

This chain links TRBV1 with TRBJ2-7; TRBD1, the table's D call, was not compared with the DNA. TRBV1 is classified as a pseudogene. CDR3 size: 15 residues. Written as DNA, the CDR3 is TGCCCAGATATCCTAATGGGGCTGATCTCCTACGAGCAGTACTTC. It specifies CPDILMGLISYEQYF.

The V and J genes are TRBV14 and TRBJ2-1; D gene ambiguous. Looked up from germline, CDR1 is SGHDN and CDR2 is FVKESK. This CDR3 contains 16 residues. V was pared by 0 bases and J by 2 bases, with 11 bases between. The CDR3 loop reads CASSQDRSSTYNEQFF. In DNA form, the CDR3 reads TGTGCCAGCAGCCAAGATCGGAGTTCCACCTACAATGAGCAGTTCTTC.

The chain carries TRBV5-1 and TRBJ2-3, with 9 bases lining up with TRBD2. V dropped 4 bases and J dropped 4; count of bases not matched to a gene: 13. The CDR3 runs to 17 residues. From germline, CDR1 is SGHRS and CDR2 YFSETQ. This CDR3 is CASSPEAAGGGADTQYF. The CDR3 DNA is TGCGCCAGCAGCCCGGAGGCGGCGGGGGGGGGTGCAGATACGCAGTATTTT.